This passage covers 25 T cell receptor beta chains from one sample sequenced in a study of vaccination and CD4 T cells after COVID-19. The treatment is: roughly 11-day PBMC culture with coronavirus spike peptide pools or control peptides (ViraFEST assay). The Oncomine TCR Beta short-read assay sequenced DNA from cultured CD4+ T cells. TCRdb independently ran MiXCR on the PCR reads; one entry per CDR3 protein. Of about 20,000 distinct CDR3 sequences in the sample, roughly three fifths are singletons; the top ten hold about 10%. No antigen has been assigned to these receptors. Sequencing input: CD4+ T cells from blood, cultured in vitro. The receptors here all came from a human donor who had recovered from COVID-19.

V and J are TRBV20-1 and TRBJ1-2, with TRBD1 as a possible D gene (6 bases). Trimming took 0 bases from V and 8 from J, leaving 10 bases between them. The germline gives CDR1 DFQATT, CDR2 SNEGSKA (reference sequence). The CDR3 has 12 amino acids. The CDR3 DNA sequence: TGCAGTGCTAGAGACGACAGGAGGGGCTACACCTTC. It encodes CSARDDRRGYTF.

CDR3 sequence reads: CASSLESNTGELFF. CDR3 DNA: TGTGCCAGCAGCTTAGAATCGAACACCGGGGAGCTGTTTTTT. This chain uses TRBV11-3 with TRBJ2-2; D is ambiguous. Germline loops: CDR1 SGHNT, CDR2 YENEEA. The V end lost 0 bases, the J end lost 0 bases, and 2 bases lay between the germline ends. This CDR3 is 14 amino acids long.

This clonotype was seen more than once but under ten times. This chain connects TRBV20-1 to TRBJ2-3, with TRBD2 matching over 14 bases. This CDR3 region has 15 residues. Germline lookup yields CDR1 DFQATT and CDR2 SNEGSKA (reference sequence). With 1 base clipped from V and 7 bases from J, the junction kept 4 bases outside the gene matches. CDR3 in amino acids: CSARGLAGGPNTQYF. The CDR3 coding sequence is TGCAGTGCTAGAGGACTAGCGGGAGGGCCCAATACGCAGTATTTT.

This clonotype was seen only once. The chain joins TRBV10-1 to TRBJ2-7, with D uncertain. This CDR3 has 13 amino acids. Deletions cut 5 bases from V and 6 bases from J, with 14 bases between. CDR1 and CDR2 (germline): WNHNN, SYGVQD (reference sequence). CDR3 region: CASSFESGREQYF. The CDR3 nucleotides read TGCGCCAGCAGTTTTGAATCTGGACGCGAGCAGTACTTC.

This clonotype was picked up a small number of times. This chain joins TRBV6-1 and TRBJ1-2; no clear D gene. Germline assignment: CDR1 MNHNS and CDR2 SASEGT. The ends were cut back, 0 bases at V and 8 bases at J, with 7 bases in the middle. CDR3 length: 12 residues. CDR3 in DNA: TGTGCCAGCAGTGAAGCGCGTTACGGCTACACCTTC. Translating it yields CASSEARYGYTF.

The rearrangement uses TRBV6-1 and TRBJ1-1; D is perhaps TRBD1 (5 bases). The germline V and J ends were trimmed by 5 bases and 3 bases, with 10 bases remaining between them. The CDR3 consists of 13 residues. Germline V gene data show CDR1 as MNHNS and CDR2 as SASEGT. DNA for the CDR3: TGTGCCAGCAGTCGCAGGGAGGACACTGAAGCTTTCTTT. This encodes CASSRREDTEAFF.

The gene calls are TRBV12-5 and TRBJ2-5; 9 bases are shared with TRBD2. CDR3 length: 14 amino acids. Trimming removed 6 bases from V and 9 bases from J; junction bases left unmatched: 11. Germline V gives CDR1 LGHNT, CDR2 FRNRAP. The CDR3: CASGPAGGPWAQYF. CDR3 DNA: TGTGCTAGTGGCCCAGCGGGGGGCCCTTGGGCCCAGTACTTC.

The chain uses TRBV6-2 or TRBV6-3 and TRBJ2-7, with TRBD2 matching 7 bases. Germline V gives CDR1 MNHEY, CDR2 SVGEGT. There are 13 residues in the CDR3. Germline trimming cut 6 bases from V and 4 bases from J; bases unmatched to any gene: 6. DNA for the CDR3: TGTGCCAGCAGACGGGGGGAGCTTTACGAGCAGTACTTC. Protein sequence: CASRRGELYEQYF.

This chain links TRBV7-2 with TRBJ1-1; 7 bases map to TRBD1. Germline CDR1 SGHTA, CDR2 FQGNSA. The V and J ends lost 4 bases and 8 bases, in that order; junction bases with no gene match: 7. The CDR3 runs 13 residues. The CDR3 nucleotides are TGTGCCAGCAGCTCATTCACAGGGGCAGAAGCTTTCTTT. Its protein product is CASSSFTGAEAFF.

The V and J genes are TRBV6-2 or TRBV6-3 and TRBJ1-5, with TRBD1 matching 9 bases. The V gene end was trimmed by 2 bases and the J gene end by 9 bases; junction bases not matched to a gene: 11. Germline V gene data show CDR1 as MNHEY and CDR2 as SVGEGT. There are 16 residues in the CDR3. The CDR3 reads CASSYGTGMISAPQHF. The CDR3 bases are TGTGCCAGCAGTTACGGGACAGGGATGATCAGTGCGCCCCAGCATTTT.

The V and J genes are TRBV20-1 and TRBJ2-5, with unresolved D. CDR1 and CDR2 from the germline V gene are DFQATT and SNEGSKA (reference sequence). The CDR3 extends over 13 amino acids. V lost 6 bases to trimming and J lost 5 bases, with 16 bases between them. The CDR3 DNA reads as TGCAGTGCCCGTCGCCGGGCTGGCGAGACCCAGTACTTC. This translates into CSARRRAGETQYF.

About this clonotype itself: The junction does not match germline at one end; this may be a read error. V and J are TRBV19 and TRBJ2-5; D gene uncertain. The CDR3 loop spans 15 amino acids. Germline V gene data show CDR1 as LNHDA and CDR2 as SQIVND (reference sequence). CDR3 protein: CACSKTSRSQETQYF. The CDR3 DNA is TGTGCCTGTAGTAAGACCTCAAGATCCCAAGAGACCCAGTACTTC.

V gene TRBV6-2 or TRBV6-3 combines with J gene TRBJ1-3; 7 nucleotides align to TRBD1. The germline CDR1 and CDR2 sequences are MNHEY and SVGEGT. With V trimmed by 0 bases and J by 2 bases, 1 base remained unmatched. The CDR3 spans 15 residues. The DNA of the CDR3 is TGTGCCAGCAGTTACTCAAGGGGGCCTGGAAACACCATATATTTT. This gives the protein CASSYSRGPGNTIYF.

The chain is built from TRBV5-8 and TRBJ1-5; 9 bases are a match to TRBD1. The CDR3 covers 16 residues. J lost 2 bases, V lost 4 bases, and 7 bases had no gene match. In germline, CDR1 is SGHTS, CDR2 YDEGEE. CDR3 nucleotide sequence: TGTGCCAGCAGCACCGGACAGGGGAGTGGCAATCAGCCCCAGCATTTT. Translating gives CASSTGQGSGNQPQHF.

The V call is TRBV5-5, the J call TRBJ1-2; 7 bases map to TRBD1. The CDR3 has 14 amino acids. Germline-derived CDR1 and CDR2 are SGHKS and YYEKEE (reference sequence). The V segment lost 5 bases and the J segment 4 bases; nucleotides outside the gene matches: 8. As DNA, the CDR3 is TGTGCCAGCAGTCCGACAGGGCAGGGCTATGGCTACACCTTC. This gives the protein CASSPTGQGYGYTF.

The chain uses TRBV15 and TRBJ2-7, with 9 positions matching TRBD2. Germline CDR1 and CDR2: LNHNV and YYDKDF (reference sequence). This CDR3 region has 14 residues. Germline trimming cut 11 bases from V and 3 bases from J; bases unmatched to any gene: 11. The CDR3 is CAPPSGRPGYEQYF. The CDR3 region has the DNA TGTGCCCCTCCAAGCGGGAGGCCCGGCTACGAGCAGTACTTC.

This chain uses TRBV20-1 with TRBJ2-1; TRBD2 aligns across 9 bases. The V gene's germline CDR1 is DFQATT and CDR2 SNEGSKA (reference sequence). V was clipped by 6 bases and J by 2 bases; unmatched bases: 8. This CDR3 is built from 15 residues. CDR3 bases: TGCAGTGCCTACGAGCGGGAGGTTCCCTACAATGAGCAGTTCTTC. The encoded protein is CSAYEREVPYNEQFF.

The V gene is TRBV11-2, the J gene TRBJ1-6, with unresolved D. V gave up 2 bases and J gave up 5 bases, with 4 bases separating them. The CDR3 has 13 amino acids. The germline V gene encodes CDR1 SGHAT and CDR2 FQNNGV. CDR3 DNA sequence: TGTGCCAGCAGCTTATTGGATAATTCACCCCTCCACTTT. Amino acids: CASSLLDNSPLHF.

CDR3 protein: CSARENGNTIYF. Written as DNA, the CDR3 is TGCAGTGCTAGAGAAAATGGAAACACCATATATTTT. The rearrangement joins TRBV20-1 to TRBJ1-3, with D unresolved. Germline V gene sequence: CDR1 DFQATT, CDR2 SNEGSKA (reference sequence). Trimming took off 0 bases at V and 3 bases at J, with 3 bases between the two ends. The length of the CDR3 is 12 residues.

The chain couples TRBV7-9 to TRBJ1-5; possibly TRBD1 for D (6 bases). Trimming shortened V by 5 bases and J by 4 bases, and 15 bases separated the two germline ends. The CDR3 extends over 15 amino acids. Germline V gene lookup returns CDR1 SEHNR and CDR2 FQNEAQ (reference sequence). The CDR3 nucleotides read TGTGCCAGCAGCGTCGGGACACGGATTAATCAGCCCCAGCATTTT. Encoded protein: CASSVGTRINQPQHF.

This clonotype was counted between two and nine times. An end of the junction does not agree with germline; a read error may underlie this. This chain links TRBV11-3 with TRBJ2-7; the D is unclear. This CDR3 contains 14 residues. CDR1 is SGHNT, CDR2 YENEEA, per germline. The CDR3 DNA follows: TGTGCCAGCAGCCTAGAGGAAAGCTCCTACGAGCAGTACTTC. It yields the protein CASSLEESSYEQYF.

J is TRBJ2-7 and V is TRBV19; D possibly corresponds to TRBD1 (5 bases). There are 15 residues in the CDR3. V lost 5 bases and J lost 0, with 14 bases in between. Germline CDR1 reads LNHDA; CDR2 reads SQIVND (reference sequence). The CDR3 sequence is CASSPRTSNSYEQYF. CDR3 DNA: TGTGCCAGTAGTCCTCGGACAAGCAACTCCTACGAGCAGTACTTC.

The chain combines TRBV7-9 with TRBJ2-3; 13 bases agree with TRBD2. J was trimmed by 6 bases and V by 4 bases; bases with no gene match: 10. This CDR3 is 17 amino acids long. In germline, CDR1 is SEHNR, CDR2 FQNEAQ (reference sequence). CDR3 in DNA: TGTGCCAGCAGCTCCGGACTAGCGGGGGCCGCGGGGGATACGCAGTATTTT. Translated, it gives CASSSGLAGAAGDTQYF.

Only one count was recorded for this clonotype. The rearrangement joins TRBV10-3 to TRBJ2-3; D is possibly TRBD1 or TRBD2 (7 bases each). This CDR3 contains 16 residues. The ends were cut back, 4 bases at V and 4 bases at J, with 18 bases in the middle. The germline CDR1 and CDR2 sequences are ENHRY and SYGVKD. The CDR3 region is CAISGGGTEGPDTQYF. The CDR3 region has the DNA TGTGCCATCAGTGGGGGGGGGACAGAGGGGCCAGATACGCAGTATTTT.

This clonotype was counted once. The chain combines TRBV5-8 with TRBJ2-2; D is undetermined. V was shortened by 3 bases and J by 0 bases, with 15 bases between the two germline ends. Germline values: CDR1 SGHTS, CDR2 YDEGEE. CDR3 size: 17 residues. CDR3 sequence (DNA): TGTGCCAGCAGCTCACCCGACACATATACGAACACCGGGGAGCTGTTTTTT. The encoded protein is CASSSPDTYTNTGELFF.